The rows below give T cell receptor beta chains drawn from one sample of a study of blood T cell repertoires in COVID-19. Using immunoSEQ multiplex PCR, the repertoire was profiled, and TCRdb retains in-frame clones only, with some absent. The sample includes 82,000 or so clones, roughly 89% of them seen just once. Sequencing was carried out using PBMCs or T cells enriched from blood (not recorded which). The receptors shown here come from a woman in her 50s with acute COVID-19. Both conserved end residues are part of each CDR3. D genes are given only for firm matches. Size is stated for part of the rows, as once, few or many counts, or as a class when the clone is expanded.

v_call,d_call,j_call,clone_size,cdr3_nt,cdr3_aa
TRBV21-1,NA,TRBJ2-3,NA,TGTGCCAGCAGCAAGAGGGGGCGCCCACAGAATACGCAGTATTTT,CASSKRGRPQNTQYF
TRBV6-6,TRBD2,TRBJ2-2,NA,TGTGCCAGCAGTTCCTACCTGGCGGGAGGCACCGGGGAGCTGTTTTTT,CASSSYLAGGTGELFF
TRBV5-1,TRBD1,TRBJ1-2,once,TGCGCCAGCAGCTTAGACTTTTTGCCGGGACAGGGGACGTATGGCTACACCTTC,CASSLDFLPGQGTYGYTF
TRBV7-9,NA,TRBJ1-1,NA,TGTGCCAGCAGCCGTACAGGCCGTGAAGCTTTCTTT,CASSRTGREAFF
TRBV5-8,NA,TRBJ2-6,few,TGTGCCAGCAGCCGGGGGTCTGGGGCCAACGTCCTGACTTTC,CASSRGSGANVLTF
TRBV29-1,NA,TRBJ1-4,few,TGCAGCGTCGCAGTGACAGGTGAAAAACTGTTTTTT,CSVAVTGEKLFF
TRBV19,NA,TRBJ2-2,NA,TGTGCCAGTAGTATCCCTCCTGACTTGGCCGGGGAGCTGTTTTTT,CASSIPPDLAGELFF
TRBV7-2,NA,TRBJ1-2,NA,TGTGCCAGCAGCGCCACAGGGTCTAGTGGCTACACCTTC,CASSATGSSGYTF
TRBV30,NA,TRBJ1-5,NA,TGTGCCTGGGAAGACGGGACAAGGAATCAGCCCCAGCATTTT,CAWEDGTRNQPQHF
TRBV9,NA,TRBJ1-2,NA,TGTGCCAGCAGCACCCCAGGGAACTATGGCTACACCTTC,CASSTPGNYGYTF
TRBV4-2,NA,TRBJ2-7,NA,TGTGCCAGCAGCCCTTCAGACAGAACTTACGAGCAGTACTTC,CASSPSDRTYEQYF
TRBV11-3,NA,TRBJ2-6,NA,TGTGCCAGCAGTAGGAGACAGGCCTTCTCTGGGGCCAACGTCCTGACTTTC,CASSRRQAFSGANVLTF
TRBV4-1,NA,TRBJ2-5,NA,TGCGCCAGCAGCCAAGATCGTCAGGGTTTCGGGCAAGAGACCCAGTACTTC,CASSQDRQGFGQETQYF
TRBV18,NA,TRBJ1-1,NA,TGTGCCAGCTCACGCACCAACGGGATGAACACTGAAGCTTTCTTT,CASSRTNGMNTEAFF
TRBV7-2,NA,TRBJ1-6,NA,TGTGCCAGCAGCTCCCGCGGGGCCCAGGCATCACCCCTCCACTTT,CASSSRGAQASPLHF
TRBV18,NA,TRBJ2-7,NA,TGTGCCAGCTCACCACTAGCGAAAAGCTCCTACGAGCAGTACTTC,CASSPLAKSSYEQYF
TRBV27,TRBD1,TRBJ1-1,medium-sized,TGTGCCAGCAGTATCCTACAGGGGGCGCCCACTGAAGCTTTCTTT,CASSILQGAPTEAFF
TRBV28,NA,TRBJ1-2,NA,TGTGCCAGCAGTTTATTAGAGATCTATGGCTACACCTTC,CASSLLEIYGYTF
TRBV6-4,NA,TRBJ2-1,NA,TGTGCCAGCAGTCGCTTCGACAGACACAATGAGCAGTTCTTC,CASSRFDRHNEQFF
TRBV18,NA,TRBJ1-2,NA,TGTGCCAGCTCACCAGTGAGCGGGGCCCCCTATGGCTACACCTTC,CASSPVSGAPYGYTF
TRBV29-1,TRBD2,TRBJ2-7,NA,TGCAGCGTGACGGGACTAGCATCCTACGAGCAGTACTTC,CSVTGLASYEQYF
TRBV13,TRBD2,TRBJ2-2,once,TGTGCCAGCAGCTTAAGACTAGCGGGCTTCGCCGGGGAGCTGTTTTTT,CASSLRLAGFAGELFF
TRBV9,NA,TRBJ2-1,NA,TGTGCCAGCAGCGTAAGTAGCTCCTACAATGAGCAGTTCTTC,CASSVSSSYNEQFF
TRBV7-6,NA,TRBJ1-5,NA,TGTGCCAGCAGCGCGGGGGGACTGGGTCAGCCCCAGCATTTT,CASSAGGLGQPQHF
TRBV6-5,TRBD2,TRBJ2-5,NA,TGTGTCAGCAGTTACGGGGGGATTGAGACCCAGTACTTC,CVSSYGGIETQYF
TRBV19,TRBD1,TRBJ1-5,NA,TGTGCCAGTAACCGCCTACAGGGGCAGAATCAGCCCCAGCATTTT,CASNRLQGQNQPQHF
TRBV5-4,NA,TRBJ1-3,NA,TGTGCCAGCAGCTTTCACAGTGGAAACACCATATATTTT,CASSFHSGNTIYF
TRBV5-1,NA,TRBJ1-3,NA,TGCGCCAGCAGCCCGGCGGGGGCTGACGGAAACACCATATATTTT,CASSPAGADGNTIYF
TRBV2,TRBD1,TRBJ1-2,NA,TGTGCCAGCAGGGCCCCCCGACAGGGGGCAGGATACACCTTC,CASRAPRQGAGYTF
TRBV10-3,NA,TRBJ2-7,NA,TGTGCCATCAGTGAGGACATACAGATGTACGAGCAGTACTTC,CAISEDIQMYEQYF
TRBV2,NA,TRBJ2-7,NA,TGTGCCGGAGGAGGAGCGGGTTCTTCCTACGAGCAGTACTTC,CAGGGAGSSYEQYF
TRBV5-6,TRBD1,TRBJ2-3,once,TGTGCCAGCAGCTTGGGGACAGGACCTACAGATACGCAGTATTTT,CASSLGTGPTDTQYF
TRBV5-1,NA,TRBJ1-2,NA,TGCGCCAGCAGCTTAGGGGGCTATGGCTACACCTTC,CASSLGGYGYTF
TRBV11-2,NA,TRBJ2-7,NA,TGTGCCAGCAGCTTCGCCAAGTTCGGCGAGCAGTACTTC,CASSFAKFGEQYF
TRBV25-1,NA,TRBJ2-1,once,TGTGCCAGCAGTGAATTGAGGCAGGGAAAGCAGTTCTTC,CASSELRQGKQFF
TRBV25-1,TRBD2,TRBJ2-5,few,TGTGCCAGCAGTGAATCGGCTAGCGGGGGGGAGACCCAGTACTTC,CASSESASGGETQYF
TRBV18,NA,TRBJ1-1,once,TGTGCCAGCTCACCTAACGAAGGGGGTTTGAACACTGAAGCTTTCTTT,CASSPNEGGLNTEAFF
TRBV12-3/TRBV12-4,NA,TRBJ1-1,NA,TGTGCCAGCGGGGGGGTCCGGACTGAAGCTTTCTTT,CASGGVRTEAFF
TRBV6-5,TRBD2,TRBJ2-5,NA,TGTGCCAGCCTGCGCGTAGCGGGAGGCCAAGAGACCCAGTACTTC,CASLRVAGGQETQYF
TRBV19,TRBD1,TRBJ2-5,NA,TGTGCCAGTAGTATCGACAGGGAGTTGGGAGAGACCCAGTACTTC,CASSIDRELGETQYF
TRBV18,TRBD1,TRBJ2-4,NA,TGTGCCAGCTCACCTCCAGACAGGGTTGGCAAAAACATTCAGTACTTC,CASSPPDRVGKNIQYF
TRBV28,NA,TRBJ2-7,NA,TGTGCCAGCAGTTTACCCAGGGTGGGCGAGCAGTACTTC,CASSLPRVGEQYF
TRBV3-1/TRBV3-2,NA,TRBJ2-6,NA,TGTGCCAGCAGCGCCCAACAGGGTTCTGGGGCCAACGTCCTGACTTTC,CASSAQQGSGANVLTF
TRBV7-2,NA,TRBJ2-7,NA,TGTGCCAGCAGCCCCAGGCGGGGCCTAAGAGGACTCCGCGAGCAGTACTTC,CASSPRRGLRGLREQYF
TRBV5-4,NA,TRBJ2-2,NA,TGTGCCAGCAGCTTGGAACACAACACCGGGGAGCTGTTTTTT,CASSLEHNTGELFF
TRBV30,NA,TRBJ2-7,once,TGTGCCTGGGCCCGGTCGGGCGAGCAGTACTTC,CAWARSGEQYF
TRBV29-1,TRBD1,TRBJ2-7,NA,TGCAGCGCCAAGAATAAGGCTCAGGGGGCTAACGAGCAGTACTTC,CSAKNKAQGANEQYF
TRBV18,TRBD1,TRBJ1-5,NA,TGTGCCAGCTCACCACTTGGAAGGGACAGTAATCAGCCCCAGCATTTT,CASSPLGRDSNQPQHF
TRBV10-3,NA,TRBJ2-1,NA,TGTGCCAGGCACCCTAGTGTTCCTCTCTCCTACAATGAGCAGTTCTTC,CARHPSVPLSYNEQFF
TRBV7-2,NA,TRBJ2-7,NA,TGTGCCAGCAGCTTTCAACAGGGATCCTACGAGCAGTACTTC,CASSFQQGSYEQYF
TRBV7-3,TRBD1,TRBJ2-5,NA,TGTGCCAGCAGCCGAGGGGGCACTGGGGAGACCCAGTACTTC,CASSRGGTGETQYF
TRBV6-2/TRBV6-3,NA,TRBJ1-2,NA,TGTGCCAGCAGTTATGCGGACAGCTATGGCTACACCTTC,CASSYADSYGYTF
TRBV29-1,TRBD1,TRBJ1-1,NA,TGCAGCGTTGAAGCCGACAGGGGGCGACGGACTGAAGCTTTCTTT,CSVEADRGRRTEAFF
TRBV5-1,TRBD1,TRBJ2-1,NA,TGCGCCAGCAGCTCGGGACAGGGGTACAATGAGCAGTTCTTC,CASSSGQGYNEQFF
TRBV19,NA,TRBJ1-1,few,TGTGCCAGTAGTATCTGGAAGGGGCGAAGGACTGAAGCTTTCTTT,CASSIWKGRRTEAFF
TRBV30,TRBD1,TRBJ2-7,once,TGTGCCTATGCACTCCCGGGACAGGGTTTCGAGCAGTACTTC,CAYALPGQGFEQYF
TRBV29-1,NA,TRBJ2-7,NA,TGCAGCGCTAGGGGGGGTAACTACGAGCAGTACTTC,CSARGGNYEQYF
TRBV19,NA,TRBJ1-2,NA,TGTGCCAGTAGTATTTTGGGACTGCTCACTGGCTACACCTTC,CASSILGLLTGYTF